The sequence of this T cell receptor beta chain was determined in a study of CD8 T cells in Susac syndrome. An amount of RNA that ranged from roughly 0.45 to 1 ug was reverse transcribed with random hexamers. TCRdb processed the immunoSEQ multiplex PCR reads anew with MiXCR; each CDR3 protein has one entry. The table includes about 150,000 distinct CDR3 sequences, 90% to 95% detected once. Negative isolation yielded the CD8+ and CD4+ T cells, while FACS enriched the TEMRA cells. The TCR originated in a human donor with multiple sclerosis. The specimen sequenced was CD8+ T cells from PBMCs.

The CDR3 protein is CASSLGPLRQGTNYGYTF. Written as DNA, the CDR3 is TGTGCCAGCAGCTTAGGTCCTCTACGACAGGGCACTAACTATGGCTACACCTTC. This chain joins TRBV7-6 and TRBJ1-2; 7 bases fit TRBD1. The germline V gene has CDR1 SGHVS and CDR2 FNYEAQ. V lost 1 base to trimming and J lost 0 bases; unmatched junction nucleotides: 11. The CDR3 extends over 18 amino acids. Variable domain in full (rest from reference TRBV7-6 and TRBJ1-2): GAGVSQSPRYKVTKRGQDVALRCDPISGHVSLYWYRQALGQGPEFLTYFNYEAQQDKSGLPNDRFSAERPEGSISTLTIQRTEQRDSAMYRCASSLGPLRQGTNYGYTFGSGTRLTVV.